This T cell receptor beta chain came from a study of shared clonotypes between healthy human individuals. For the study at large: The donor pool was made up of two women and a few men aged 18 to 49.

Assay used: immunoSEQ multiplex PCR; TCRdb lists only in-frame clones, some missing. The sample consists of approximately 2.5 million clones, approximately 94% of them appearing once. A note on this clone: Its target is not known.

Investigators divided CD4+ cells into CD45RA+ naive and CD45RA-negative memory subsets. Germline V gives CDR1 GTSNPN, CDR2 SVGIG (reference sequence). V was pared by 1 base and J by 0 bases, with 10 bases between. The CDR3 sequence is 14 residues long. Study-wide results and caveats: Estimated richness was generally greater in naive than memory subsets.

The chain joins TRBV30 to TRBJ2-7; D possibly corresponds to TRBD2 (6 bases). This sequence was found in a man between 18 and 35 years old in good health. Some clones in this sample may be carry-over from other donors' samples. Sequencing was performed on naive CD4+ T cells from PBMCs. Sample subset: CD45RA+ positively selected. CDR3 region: CAWSGDGSSYEQYF. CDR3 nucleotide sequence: TGTGCCTGGAGTGGGGACGGGAGCTCCTACGAGCAGTACTTC.